This TCR beta chain was found in a study of T-cell memory formation after mild COVID-19. Across the whole study: TCR clusters mostly belonged to single donors.

This clonotype was seen at least ten times. Its antigen is currently unknown. Regarding the study as a whole: Later expanders leaned CD4+, whereas day 15 to 85 contracting clones were balanced CD4/CD8. Pre-infection memory harbored some responding clones, suggesting cross-reactive memory joined. Mostly located in CM and EM were contracting CD4+ clones, with contracting CD8+ clones located in EMRA.

V lost 6 bases, J lost 3 bases, and 6 bases lay in between. This CDR3 has 12 amino acids. Germline-derived CDR1 and CDR2 are SGHTA and FQGNSA. TCRdb redid the calling of the 5' RACE reads with MiXCR, one entry per CDR3 protein. In the table there are roughly 150,000 distinct CDR3 sequences, roughly 15% of which are singletons. What was sequenced was PBMCs or a T cell subset sorted from them (not recorded which). The rearrangement joins TRBV7-2 to TRBJ1-5; no firm D call. The sequence derives from an adult woman who had mild COVID-19 (a few samples of this study predate the infection). Cell type and time point are not known. The CDR3 region has the DNA TGTGCCAGCAGTGACTTCAATCAGCCCCAGCATTTT. Its protein is CASSDFNQPQHF. Based on the CDR3 plus reference TRBV7-2 and TRBJ1-5, the full variable domain is GAGVSQSPSNKVTEKGKDVELRCDPISGHTALYWYRQSLGQGLEFLIYFQGNSAPDKSGLPSDRFSAERTGGSVSTLTIQRTQQEDSAVYLCASSDFNQPQHFGDGTRLSIL.